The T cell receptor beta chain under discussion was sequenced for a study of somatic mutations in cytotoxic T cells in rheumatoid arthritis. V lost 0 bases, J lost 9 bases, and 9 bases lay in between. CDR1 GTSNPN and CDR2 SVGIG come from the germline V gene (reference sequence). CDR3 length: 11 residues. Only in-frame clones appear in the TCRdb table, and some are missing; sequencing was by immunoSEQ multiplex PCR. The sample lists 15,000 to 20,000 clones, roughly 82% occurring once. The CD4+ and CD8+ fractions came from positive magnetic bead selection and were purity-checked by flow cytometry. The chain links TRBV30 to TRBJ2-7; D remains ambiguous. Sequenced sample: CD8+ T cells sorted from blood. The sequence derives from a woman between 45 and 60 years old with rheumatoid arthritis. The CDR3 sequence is CAWSVNEGQYF. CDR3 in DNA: TGTGCCTGGAGTGTGAATGAAGGGCAGTACTTC.